Listed here is a single T cell receptor beta chain. This sample stems from a study of blood T cell repertoires in COVID-19. On the study more broadly: COVID-19 samples from acute and convalescent phases originated in the United States, Italy and Spain.

The V gene's germline CDR1 is SGHAT and CDR2 FQNNGV. The CDR3 is 13 amino acids. V was cut by 5 bases and J by 5 bases, with 12 bases left in between. Original methodology: The authors estimated nucleated cell counts from reference gene primer amplification. Repertoires were generated with immunoSEQ multiplex PCR, while TCRdb's copy carries only in-frame clones and drops some. Clone size and the V and J calls come from that table; the DNA yielded D and trimming. Counted here are approximately 270,000 clones, around nine tenths occurring once; the ten biggest clones make up around 2.1%. Material for sequencing was peripheral blood. This rearrangement joins TRBV11-2 to TRBJ2-5; TRBD2 is a possible D gene (5 bases). The TCR comes from a man aged 50 to 59 with acute or convalescent COVID-19. Here the CDR3 DNA reads TGTGCCAGCAGCCCTGGCCCGGGGGAGACCCAGTACTTC. This translates into CASSPGPGETQYF.